The present T cell receptor (beta chain) was sequenced within a study of T cell responses to AZD1222 COVID-19 vaccine. Study outcomes and limitations: Increased Spike-specific TCR breadth and depth were observed after two AZD1222 doses.

Sequencing was performed with immunoSEQ multiplex PCR; in TCRdb, only in-frame clones are kept and a portion is missing. The sample contains 180,000 or so clones, just over 90% of which appear only once. The ends were cut back, 2 bases at V and 0 bases at J, with 11 bases in the middle. CDR3 length: 16 amino acids. The germline V gene has CDR1 SGHVS and CDR2 FQNEAQ. To note about this clone: Its antigen is unidentified.

The V call is TRBV7-8, the J call TRBJ1-5; unclear D gene. The starting material was peripheral blood, obtained 28 days after the second AZD1222 dose. The TCR comes from an adult who received the AZD1222 COVID-19 vaccine. The CDR3 DNA reads as TGTGCCAGCAGCTTACAGGCCGCCTATAGCAATCAGCCCCAGCATTTT. Translated: CASSLQAAYSNQPQHF.